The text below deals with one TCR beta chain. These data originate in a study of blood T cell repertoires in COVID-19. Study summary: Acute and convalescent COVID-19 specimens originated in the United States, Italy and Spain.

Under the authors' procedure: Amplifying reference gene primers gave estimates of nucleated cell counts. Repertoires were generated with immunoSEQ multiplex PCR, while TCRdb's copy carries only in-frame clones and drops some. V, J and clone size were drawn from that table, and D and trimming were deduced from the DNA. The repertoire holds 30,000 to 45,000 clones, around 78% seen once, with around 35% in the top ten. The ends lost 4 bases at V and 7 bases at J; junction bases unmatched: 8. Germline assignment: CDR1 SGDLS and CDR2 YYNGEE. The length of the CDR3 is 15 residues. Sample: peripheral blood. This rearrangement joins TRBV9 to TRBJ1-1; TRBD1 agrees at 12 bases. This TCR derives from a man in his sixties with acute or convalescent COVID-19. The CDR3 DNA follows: TGTGCCAGCAGCCCTGGGACAGGGGGCGCGGGTGAAGCTTTCTTT. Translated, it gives CASSPGTGGAGEAFF. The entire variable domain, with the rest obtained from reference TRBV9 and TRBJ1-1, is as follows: DSGVTQTPKHLITATGQRVTLRCSPRSGDLSVYWYQQSLDQGLQFLIQYYNGEERAKGNILERFSAQQFPDLHSELNLSSLELGDSALYFCASSPGTGGAGEAFFGQGTRLTVV.